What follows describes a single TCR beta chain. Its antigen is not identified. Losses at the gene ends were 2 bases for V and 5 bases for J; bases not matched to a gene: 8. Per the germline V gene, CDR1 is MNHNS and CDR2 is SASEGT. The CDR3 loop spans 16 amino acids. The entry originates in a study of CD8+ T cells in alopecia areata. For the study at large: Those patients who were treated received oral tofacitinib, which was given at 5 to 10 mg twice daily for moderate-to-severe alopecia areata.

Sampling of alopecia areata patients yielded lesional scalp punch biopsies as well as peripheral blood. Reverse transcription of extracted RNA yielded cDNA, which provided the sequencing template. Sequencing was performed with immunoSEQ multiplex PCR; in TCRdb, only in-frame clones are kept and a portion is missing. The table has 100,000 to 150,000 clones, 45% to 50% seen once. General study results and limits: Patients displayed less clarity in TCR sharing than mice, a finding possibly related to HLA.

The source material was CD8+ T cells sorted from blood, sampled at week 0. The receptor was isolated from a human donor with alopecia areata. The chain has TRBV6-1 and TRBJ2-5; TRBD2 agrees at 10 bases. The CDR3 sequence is CASSEWGSGGAETQYF. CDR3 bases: TGTGCCAGCAGTGAATGGGGGAGCGGGGGGGCGGAGACCCAGTACTTC.